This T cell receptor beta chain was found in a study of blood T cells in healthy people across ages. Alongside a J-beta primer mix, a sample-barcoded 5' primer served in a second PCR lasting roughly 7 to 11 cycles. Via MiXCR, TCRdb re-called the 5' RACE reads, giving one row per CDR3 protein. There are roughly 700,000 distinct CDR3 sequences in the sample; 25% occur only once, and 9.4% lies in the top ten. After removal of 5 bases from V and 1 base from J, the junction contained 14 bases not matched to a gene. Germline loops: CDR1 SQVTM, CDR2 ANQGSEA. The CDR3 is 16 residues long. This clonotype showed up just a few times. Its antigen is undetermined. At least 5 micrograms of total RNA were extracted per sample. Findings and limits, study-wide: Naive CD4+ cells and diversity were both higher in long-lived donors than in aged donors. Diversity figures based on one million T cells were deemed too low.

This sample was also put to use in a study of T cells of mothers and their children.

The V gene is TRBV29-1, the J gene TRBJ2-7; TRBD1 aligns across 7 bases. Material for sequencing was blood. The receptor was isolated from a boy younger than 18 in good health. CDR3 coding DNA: TGCAGCGTTTACGCCTATAATCGACAGGGTTCCTACGAGCAGTACTTC. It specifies CSVYAYNRQGSYEQYF.